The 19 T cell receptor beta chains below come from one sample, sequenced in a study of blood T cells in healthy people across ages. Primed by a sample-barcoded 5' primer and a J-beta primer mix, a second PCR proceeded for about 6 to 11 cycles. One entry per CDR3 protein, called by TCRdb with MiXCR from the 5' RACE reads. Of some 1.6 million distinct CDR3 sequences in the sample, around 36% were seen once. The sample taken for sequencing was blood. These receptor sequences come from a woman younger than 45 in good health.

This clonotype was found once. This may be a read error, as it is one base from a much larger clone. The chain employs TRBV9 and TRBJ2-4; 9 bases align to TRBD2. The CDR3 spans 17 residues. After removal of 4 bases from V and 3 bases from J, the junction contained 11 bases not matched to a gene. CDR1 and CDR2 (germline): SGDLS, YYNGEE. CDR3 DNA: TGTGCCAGCAGCCCTAGCGGGACCCCTTTAGTCAAAAACATTCAGTACTTC. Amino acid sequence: CASSPSGTPLVKNIQYF.

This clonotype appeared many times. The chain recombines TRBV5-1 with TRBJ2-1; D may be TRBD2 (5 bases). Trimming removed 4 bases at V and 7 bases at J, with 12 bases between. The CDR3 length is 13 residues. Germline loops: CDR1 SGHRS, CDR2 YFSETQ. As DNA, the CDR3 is TGCGCCAGCAGCCTTTTACTAGGGAATGAGCAGTTCTTC. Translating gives CASSLLLGNEQFF. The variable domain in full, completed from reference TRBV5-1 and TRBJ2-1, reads KAGVTQTPRYLIKTRGQQVTLSCSPISGHRSVSWYQQTPGQGLQFLFEYFSETQRNKGNFPGRFSGRQFSNSRSEMNVSTLELGDSALYLCASSLLLGNEQFFGPGTRLTVL.

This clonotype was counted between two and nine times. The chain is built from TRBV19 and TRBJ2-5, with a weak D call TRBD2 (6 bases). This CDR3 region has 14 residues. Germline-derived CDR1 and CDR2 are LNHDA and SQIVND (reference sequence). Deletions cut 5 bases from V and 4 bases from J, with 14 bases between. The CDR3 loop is CASSVAAGLETQYF. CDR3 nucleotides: TGTGCCAGTAGTGTGGCGGCGGGGCTAGAGACCCAGTACTTC.

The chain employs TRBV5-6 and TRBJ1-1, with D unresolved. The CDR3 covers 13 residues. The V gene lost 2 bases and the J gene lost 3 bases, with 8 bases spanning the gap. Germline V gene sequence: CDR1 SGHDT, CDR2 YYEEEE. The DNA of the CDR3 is TGTGCCAGCAGCTTCCAGTCGGACACTGAAGCTTTCTTT. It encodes CASSFQSDTEAFF.

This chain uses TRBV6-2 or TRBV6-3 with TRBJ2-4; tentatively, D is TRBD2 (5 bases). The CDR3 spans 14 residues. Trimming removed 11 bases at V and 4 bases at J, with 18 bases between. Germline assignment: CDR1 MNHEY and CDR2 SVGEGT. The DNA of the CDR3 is TGTGCCTCATTAGGACTGAATGATAAAAACATTCAGTACTTC. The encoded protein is CASLGLNDKNIQYF.

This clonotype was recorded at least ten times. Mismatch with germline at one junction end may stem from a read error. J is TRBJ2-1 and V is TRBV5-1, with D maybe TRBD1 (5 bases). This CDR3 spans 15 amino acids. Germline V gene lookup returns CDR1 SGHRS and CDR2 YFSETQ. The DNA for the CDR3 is TGCGCCAGCAGCCCCGACTGGGGCCGCCCCAATGGGCAGTTCTTC. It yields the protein CASSPDWGRPNGQFF. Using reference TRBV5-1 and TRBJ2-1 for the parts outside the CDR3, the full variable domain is KAGVTQTPRYLIKTRGQQVTLSCSPISGHRSVSWYQQTPGQGLQFLFEYFSETQRNKGNFPGRFSGRQFSNSRSEMNVSTLELGDSALYLCASSPDWGRPNGQFFGPGTRLTVL.

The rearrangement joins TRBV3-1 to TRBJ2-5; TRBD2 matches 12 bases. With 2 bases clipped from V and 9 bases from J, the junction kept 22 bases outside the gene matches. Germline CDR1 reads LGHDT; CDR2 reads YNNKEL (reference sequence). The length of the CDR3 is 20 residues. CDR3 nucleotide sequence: TGTGCCAGCAGCCAAAGTCTGACCGGGACTAGCGGGCTCTTGTCCGGGGCCCAGTACTTC. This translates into CASSQSLTGTSGLLSGAQYF.

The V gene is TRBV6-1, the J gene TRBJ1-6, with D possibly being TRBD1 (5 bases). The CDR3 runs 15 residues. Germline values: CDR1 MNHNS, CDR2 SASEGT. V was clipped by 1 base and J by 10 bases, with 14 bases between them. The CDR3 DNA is TGTGCCAGCAGTGAAGAGGGACCTAGCAGCTCACCCCTCCACTTT. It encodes CASSEEGPSSSPLHF.

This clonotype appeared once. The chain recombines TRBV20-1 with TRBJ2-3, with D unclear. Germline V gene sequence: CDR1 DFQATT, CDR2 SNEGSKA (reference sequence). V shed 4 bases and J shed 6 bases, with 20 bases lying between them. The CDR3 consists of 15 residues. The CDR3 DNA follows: TGCAGTGCTACCATCACGGGCCAGGCCAGGGATACGCAGTATTTT. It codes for CSATITGQARDTQYF.

CDR3: CATSRDGLAGGLEQYF. The CDR3 DNA reads TGTGCCACCAGCAGAGATGGACTAGCGGGAGGGCTCGAGCAGTACTTC. The rearrangement joins TRBV15 to TRBJ2-7; TRBD2 matches 15 bases. The V and J ends lost 0 bases and 6 bases, in that order; junction bases with no gene match: 3. The CDR3 is 16 amino acids. The germline V gene encodes CDR1 LNHNV and CDR2 YYDKDF (reference sequence).

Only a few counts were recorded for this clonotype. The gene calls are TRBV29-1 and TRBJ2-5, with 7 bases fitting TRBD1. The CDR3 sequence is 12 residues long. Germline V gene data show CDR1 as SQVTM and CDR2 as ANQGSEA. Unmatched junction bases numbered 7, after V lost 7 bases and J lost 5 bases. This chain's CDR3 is CSAGDSEETQYF. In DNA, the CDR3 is TGCAGCGCAGGGGACAGTGAGGAGACCCAGTACTTC.

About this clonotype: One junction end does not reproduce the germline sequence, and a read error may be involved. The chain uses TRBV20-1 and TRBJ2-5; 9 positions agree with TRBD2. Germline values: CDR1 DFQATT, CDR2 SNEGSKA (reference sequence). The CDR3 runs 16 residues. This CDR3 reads CGAREGLAGIEETQYF. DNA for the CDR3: TGCGGTGCTAGAGAGGGTCTAGCGGGGATCGAAGAGACCCAGTACTTC.

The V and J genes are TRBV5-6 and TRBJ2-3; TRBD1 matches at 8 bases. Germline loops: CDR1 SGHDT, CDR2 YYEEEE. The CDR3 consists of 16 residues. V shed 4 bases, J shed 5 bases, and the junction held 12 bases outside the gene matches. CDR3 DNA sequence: TGTGCCAGCAGCGGGCTGGGACAGGCAGAAGGAGATACGCAGTATTTT. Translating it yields CASSGLGQAEGDTQYF.

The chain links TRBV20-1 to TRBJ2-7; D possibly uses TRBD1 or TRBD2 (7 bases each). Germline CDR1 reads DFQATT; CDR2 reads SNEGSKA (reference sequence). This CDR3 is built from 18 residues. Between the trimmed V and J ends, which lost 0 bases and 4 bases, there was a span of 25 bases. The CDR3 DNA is TGCAGTGCTAGAGATATCCCGAGGGGGCGGGGGACGGCGTACGAGCAGTACTTC. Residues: CSARDIPRGRGTAYEQYF.

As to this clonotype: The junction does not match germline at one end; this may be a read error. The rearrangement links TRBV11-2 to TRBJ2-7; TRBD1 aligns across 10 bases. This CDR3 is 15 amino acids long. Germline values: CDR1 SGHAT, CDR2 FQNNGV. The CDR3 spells CACRHIRDRGFEQYF. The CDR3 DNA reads TGTGCCTGCAGGCATATCCGGGACAGGGGTTTCGAGCAGTACTTC.

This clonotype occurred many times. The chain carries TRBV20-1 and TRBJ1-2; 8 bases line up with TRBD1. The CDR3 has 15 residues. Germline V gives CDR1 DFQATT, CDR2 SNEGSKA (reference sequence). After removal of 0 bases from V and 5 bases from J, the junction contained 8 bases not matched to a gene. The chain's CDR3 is CSARDRQGAIYGYTF. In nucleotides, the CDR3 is TGCAGTGCTAGAGATCGGCAGGGGGCTATTTATGGCTACACCTTC.

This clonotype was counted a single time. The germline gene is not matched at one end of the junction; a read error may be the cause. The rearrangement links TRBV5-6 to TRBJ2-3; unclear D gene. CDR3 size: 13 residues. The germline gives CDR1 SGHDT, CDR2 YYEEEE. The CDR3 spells CAGSLRPPDTQYF. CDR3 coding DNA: TGTGCCGGCAGCCTCCGACCCCCAGATACGCAGTATTTT.

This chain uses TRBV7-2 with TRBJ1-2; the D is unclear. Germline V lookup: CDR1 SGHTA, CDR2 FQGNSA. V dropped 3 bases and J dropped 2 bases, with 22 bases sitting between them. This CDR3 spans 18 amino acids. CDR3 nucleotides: TGTGCCAGCAGCTTCTTAACGGTTGGGTTGAGAATAAACTATGGCTACACCTTC. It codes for CASSFLTVGLRINYGYTF.

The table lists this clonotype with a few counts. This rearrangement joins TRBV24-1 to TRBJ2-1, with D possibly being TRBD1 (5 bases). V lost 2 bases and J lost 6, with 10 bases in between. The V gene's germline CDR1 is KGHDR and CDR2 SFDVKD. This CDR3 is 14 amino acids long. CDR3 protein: CATSDSLGVNEQFF. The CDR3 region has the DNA TGTGCCACCAGTGATTCTCTAGGGGTCAATGAGCAGTTCTTC.